The clone carrying this T cell receptor (beta chain) has just a few counts. Its target is not known. The data belong to a study of CD8 T cells in ankylosing spondylitis. Quantitative 5'-RACE with molecular barcodes produced the TCR beta libraries. MiXCR, applied by TCRdb to the 5' RACE reads, yields one record per CDR3 protein. The sample lists hundreds of thousands of distinct CDR3 sequences; roughly 13% were seen once. Study results and limitations: Disease-linked clones displayed a CD8+ phenotype and appeared relatively rarely in peripheral blood. Clones tied to disease were said to be significantly enriched in matched ankylosing spondylitis synovial fluid. Ankylosing spondylitis blood appeared to be characterized by a TCR beta motif of about 8 highly homologous variants.

The germline V and J ends were trimmed by 3 bases and 1 base, with 9 bases remaining between them. Germline V gene sequence: CDR1 DFQATT, CDR2 SNEGSKA (reference sequence). The length of the CDR3 is 13 residues. Sequenced sample: blood, either unsorted or a sorted T cell fraction (not recorded which). The gene calls are TRBV20-1 and TRBJ1-1; D gene ambiguous. This TCR came from a male donor with ankylosing spondylitis. The chain's CDR3 is CSASPFPNTEAFF. The CDR3 DNA is TGCAGTGCTAGTCCGTTTCCGAACACTGAAGCTTTCTTT.